Presented here are 32 T cell receptor beta chains from one specimen sequenced in a study of identical twins. TCRdb re-analysed the 5' RACE reads in MiXCR, keeping a single row per CDR3 protein. The table has hundreds of thousands of distinct CDR3 sequences, approximately 8.5% seen once; the top ten hold around 2.1%. Separately, the same data were catalogued under a study of yellow fever vaccine responses in identical twins.

The sample was memory (CD45RO+) T cells sorted from blood. The receptors here all came from a woman aged 18-29 years in good health.

This clonotype was counted many times. The gene calls are TRBV14 and TRBJ1-1; no clear D. The CDR3 is 13 residues long. Germline V gene data show CDR1 as SGHDN and CDR2 as FVKESK. Trimming took 4 bases from V and 1 from J, leaving 7 bases between them. Written as DNA, the CDR3 is TGTGCCAGCAGCCCAGGACGGAACACTGAAGCTTTCTTT. It encodes CASSPGRNTEAFF.

V and J are TRBV5-4 and TRBJ2-2; weak D call: TRBD2 (5 bases). The length of the CDR3 is 13 residues. Germline V lookup: CDR1 SGHNT, CDR2 YYREEE (reference sequence). V was trimmed by 4 bases and J by 5 bases, leaving 9 bases between them. CDR3 sequence (DNA): TGTGCCAGCAGCACCGGGGTTACCGGGGAGCTGTTTTTT. The encoded protein is CASSTGVTGELFF.

This clonotype was recorded at least ten times. The chain joins TRBV29-1 to TRBJ1-1; tentatively, D is TRBD1 (6 bases). Germline CDR1 and CDR2: SQVTM and ANQGSEA. Trimming took off 3 bases at V and 5 bases at J, with 10 bases between the two ends. The length of the CDR3 is 12 residues. CDR3 sequence reads: CSVEGAGTEAFF. CDR3 in DNA: TGCAGCGTTGAGGGGGCAGGGACTGAAGCTTTCTTT. The full variable domain, in which reference TRBV29-1 and TRBJ1-1 provide the parts outside the CDR3, is SAVISQKPSRDICQRGTSLTIQCQVDSQVTMMFWYRQQPGQSLTLIATANQGSEATYESGFVIDKFPISRPNLTFSTLTVSNMSPEDSSIYLCSVEGAGTEAFFGQGTRLTVV.

The chain has TRBV7-3 and TRBJ2-1, with D possibly being TRBD1 or TRBD2 (5 bases each). Deletions cut 5 bases from V and 6 bases from J, with 20 bases between. Germline-derived CDR1 and CDR2 are SGHTA and FQGTGA. The CDR3 sequence is 16 residues long. The CDR3 here is CASSLGLGVGGNEQFF. DNA for the CDR3: TGTGCCAGCAGCCTCGGACTTGGGGTTGGGGGCAATGAGCAGTTCTTC.

This clonotype was counted between two and nine times. V and J are TRBV15 and TRBJ2-3; D is possibly TRBD2 (5 bases). Trimming shortened V by 5 bases and J by 6 bases, and 21 bases separated the two germline ends. The CDR3 spans 16 residues. The germline V gene has CDR1 LNHNV and CDR2 YYDKDF (reference sequence). The CDR3 DNA is TGTGCCACCAGCGAGTTTCTCTACGGGGTAGGGGATACGCAGTATTTT. The encoded protein is CATSEFLYGVGDTQYF.

In the case of this clonotype: The junction and the germline gene differ at one end; a read error may be behind it. This chain joins TRBV24-1 and TRBJ2-1; unclear D gene. The CDR3 has 14 amino acids. The V gene's germline CDR1 is KGHDR and CDR2 SFDVKD. CDR3 sequence reads: CATSLKGSYNEQSF. The CDR3 DNA follows: TGTGCCACCAGCCTGAAAGGATCCTACAATGAGCAGTCCTTC.

This clonotype showed up many times. This CDR3 is CASSLGSSREQYF. The CDR3 nucleotides read TGTGCCAGCAGCTTAGGGAGTTCCCGTGAGCAGTACTTC. This chain uses TRBV13 with TRBJ2-7, with D unclear. This CDR3 is 13 amino acids long. Germline V gene data show CDR1 as PRHDT and CDR2 as FYEKMQ (reference sequence). The ends were cut back, 0 bases at V and 7 bases at J, with 10 bases in the middle.

At least ten counts were recorded for this clonotype. V is TRBV5-1 and J is TRBJ2-5; D unresolved. This CDR3 spans 14 amino acids. Germline V gene sequence: CDR1 SGHRS, CDR2 YFSETQ. V was shortened by 0 bases and J by 4 bases, with 10 bases between the two germline ends. CDR3 amino acids: CASSLGGIRETQYF. CDR3 nucleotides: TGCGCCAGCAGCTTGGGGGGTATTAGAGAGACCCAGTACTTC.

This clonotype was picked up many times. The chain carries TRBV5-1 and TRBJ2-3; 8 bases are shared with TRBD1. Germline values: CDR1 SGHRS, CDR2 YFSETQ. The CDR3 extends over 16 amino acids. Unmatched junction bases numbered 9, after V lost 4 bases and J lost 2 bases. The CDR3 protein is CASSLTLGQATDTQYF. CDR3 DNA sequence: TGCGCCAGCAGCCTTACGCTGGGACAGGCCACAGATACGCAGTATTTT. Together with reference TRBV5-1 and TRBJ2-3, the CDR3 gives the full variable domain: KAGVTQTPRYLIKTRGQQVTLSCSPISGHRSVSWYQQTPGQGLQFLFEYFSETQRNKGNFPGRFSGRQFSNSRSEMNVSTLELGDSALYLCASSLTLGQATDTQYFGPGTRLTVL.

This clonotype was detected many times. The chain employs TRBV9 and TRBJ1-1; D is uncertain. This CDR3 is 13 amino acids long. Trimming removed 4 bases at V and 2 bases at J, with 9 bases between. Germline V gene data show CDR1 as SGDLS and CDR2 as YYNGEE. The CDR3 region has the DNA TGTGCCAGCAGCCCCCATCTTAACACTGAAGCTTTCTTT. Protein: CASSPHLNTEAFF.

The genes are TRBV7-2 and TRBJ2-7, with D unresolved. Looked up from germline, CDR1 is SGHTA and CDR2 is FQGNSA. The CDR3 contains 15 residues. Trimming pared 4 bases from V and 0 bases from J, leaving 13 bases between. In DNA form, the CDR3 reads TGTGCCAGCAGCTGGGAAGCCACCAGCTCCTACGAGCAGTACGTC. Its translation is CASSWEATSSYEQYV.

J is TRBJ2-2 and V is TRBV20-1; 8 bases fit TRBD2. Trimming removed 6 bases from V and 1 base from J; junction bases left unmatched: 4. The CDR3 spans 14 residues. The V gene's germline CDR1 is DFQATT and CDR2 SNEGSKA (reference sequence). The CDR3 sequence is CSAMSGGNTGELFF. The CDR3 DNA sequence: TGCAGTGCCATGAGCGGGGGGAACACCGGGGAGCTGTTTTTT.

DNA of the CDR3: TGTGCCAGCAGCCCTAGACTAGCGGCCGGCACAGATACGCAGTATTTT. It specifies CASSPRLAAGTDTQYF. The rearrangement links TRBV9 to TRBJ2-3; 9 nucleotides match TRBD2. Germline assignment: CDR1 SGDLS and CDR2 YYNGEE. The CDR3 is 16 residues long. The V and J ends lost 4 bases and 1 base, in that order; junction bases with no gene match: 7.

This clonotype turned up a few times. The chain employs TRBV12-3 or TRBV12-4 and TRBJ2-3; tentatively, D is TRBD2 (6 bases). CDR3 size: 15 residues. V was clipped by 3 bases and J by 1 base, with 11 bases between them. CDR3 in amino acids: CASSFSGTGTDTQYF. Written as DNA, the CDR3 is TGTGCCAGCAGTTTTTCCGGGACTGGCACAGATACGCAGTATTTT.

This chain links TRBV7-9 with TRBJ2-5; 7 nucleotides align to TRBD2. The CDR3 is 16 amino acids. J gave up 2 bases and V 1 base, and 7 bases lay outside the gene matches. The V gene's germline CDR1 is SEHNR and CDR2 FQNEAQ (reference sequence). In DNA form, the CDR3 reads TGTGCCAGCAGCTTAGGTGCTAGCGGCAATCAAGAGACCCAGTACTTC. Protein sequence: CASSLGASGNQETQYF.

This clonotype was counted many times. The chain recombines TRBV15 with TRBJ2-2; the match to TRBD2 covers 14 bases. V gave up 5 bases and J gave up 6 bases; unmatched junction bases: 5. This CDR3 contains 16 residues. CDR1 is LNHNV, CDR2 YYDKDF, per germline (reference sequence). CDR3 amino acids: CATSSRLAGGPGELFF. The CDR3 DNA sequence: TGTGCCACCAGCTCCAGACTAGCGGGAGGGCCCGGGGAGCTGTTTTTT.

The chain joins TRBV5-1 to TRBJ2-1, with a weak D call TRBD1 (6 bases). The CDR3 has 13 amino acids. Germline CDR1 and CDR2: SGHRS and YFSETQ. The V gene lost 5 bases and the J gene lost 4 bases, with 10 bases spanning the gap. The CDR3, as DNA: TGCGCCAGCAGGACTCAGGGGTACAATGAGCAGTTCTTC. Translated, it gives CASRTQGYNEQFF. The full variable domain, rest sourced from reference TRBV5-1 and TRBJ2-1, is KAGVTQTPRYLIKTRGQQVTLSCSPISGHRSVSWYQQTPGQGLQFLFEYFSETQRNKGNFPGRFSGRQFSNSRSEMNVSTLELGDSALYLCASRTQGYNEQFFGPGTRLTVL.

In its sample, this clonotype was seen many times. DNA of the CDR3: TGTGCCAGCAGCCTAGAATATAATTCACCCCTCCACTTT. As protein: CASSLEYNSPLHF. The V gene is TRBV4-2, the J gene TRBJ1-6, with D unclear. From germline, CDR1 is LGHNA and CDR2 YNFKEQ. The CDR3 is made up of 13 amino acids. The V end lost 4 bases, the J end lost 4 bases, and 5 bases lay between the germline ends.

The chain couples TRBV20-1 to TRBJ2-5, with 11 bases aligning to TRBD2. Trimming cost V 0 bases and J 3 bases; bases outside gene matches: 9. Germline CDR1 reads DFQATT; CDR2 reads SNEGSKA (reference sequence). The CDR3 has 17 residues. CDR3 in DNA: TGCAGTGCTAGAGATCTCTTAGCGGGAGGGCCCGAAGAGACCCAGTACTTC. Amino acid sequence: CSARDLLAGGPEETQYF.

In its sample, this clonotype was seen a few times. The CDR3 sequence: CSADRGRSYEQYV. The CDR3 coding sequence is TGCAGTGCTGACAGGGGACGCTCCTACGAGCAGTACGTC. The chain carries TRBV20-1 and TRBJ2-7; 8 bases align to TRBD1. CDR3 length: 13 amino acids. J gave up 0 bases and V 5 bases, and 3 bases lay outside the gene matches. CDR1 DFQATT and CDR2 SNEGSKA come from the germline V gene (reference sequence).

A few counts support this clonotype. The V gene is TRBV20-1, the J gene TRBJ2-7; 11 bases are a match to TRBD2. The CDR3 is made up of 13 amino acids. From germline, CDR1 is DFQATT and CDR2 SNEGSKA (reference sequence). V was clipped by 8 bases and J by 4 bases; unmatched bases: 7. The CDR3 region has the DNA TGCAGTAGCCGACTAGCGGGAAGGTACGAGCAGTACTTC. Its protein is CSSRLAGRYEQYF.

The table lists this clonotype with many counts. The rearrangement links TRBV25-1 to TRBJ2-1; D uncertain. Germline V gene lookup returns CDR1 MGHDK and CDR2 SYGVNS. V was trimmed by 6 bases and J by 9 bases, leaving 15 bases between them. The CDR3 consists of 13 residues. CDR3 nucleotide sequence: TGTGCCAGCAGCTCGAGGTCGGTCGGTGAGCAGTTCTTC. It is translated as CASSSRSVGEQFF.

The chain couples TRBV11-2 to TRBJ1-1; D remains unclear. This CDR3 is 15 amino acids long. Germline-derived CDR1 and CDR2 are SGHAT and FQNNGV. With 3 bases removed from V and 0 bases from J, the gap between germline ends came to 11 bases. CDR3: CASSFGYTLNTEAFF. The CDR3 coding sequence is TGTGCCAGCAGCTTCGGTTACACCTTGAACACTGAAGCTTTCTTT.

The sample holds a few counts of this clonotype. This chain uses TRBV3-1 with TRBJ1-6; tentatively, D is TRBD1 (6 bases). Germline CDR1 reads LGHDT; CDR2 reads YNNKEL (reference sequence). The V and J ends lost 4 bases and 7 bases respectively, with 14 bases between them. The CDR3 loop spans 15 amino acids. CDR3 in amino acids: CASSPETGRNSPLHF. DNA for the CDR3: TGTGCCAGCAGCCCAGAGACAGGAAGAAATTCACCCCTCCACTTT.

The rearrangement uses TRBV4-2 and TRBJ2-5; 7 nucleotides agree with TRBD1. There are 14 residues in the CDR3. J lost 2 bases, V lost 4 bases, and 4 bases had no gene match. Germline V gives CDR1 LGHNA, CDR2 YNFKEQ. CDR3 in DNA: TGTGCCAGCAGCCCGGGACAGAAGCAAGAGACCCAGTACTTC. Translating it yields CASSPGQKQETQYF.

The chain is built from TRBV5-1 and TRBJ2-3; 14 nucleotides match TRBD2. V was pared by 4 bases and J by 3 bases, with 7 bases of the junction left unmatched. The CDR3 length is 17 residues. Germline CDR1 SGHRS, CDR2 YFSETQ. CDR3 amino acids: CASSPGLAGGGTDTQYF. CDR3 nucleotides: TGCGCCAGCAGCCCAGGACTAGCGGGGGGCGGTACAGATACGCAGTATTTT.

Only a few counts were recorded for this clonotype. The chain combines TRBV29-1 with TRBJ2-5; a weak D match, TRBD2 (6 bases). Germline V gene data show CDR1 as SQVTM and CDR2 as ANQGSEA. Trimming removed 8 bases from V and 5 bases from J, with 15 bases in between. The length of the CDR3 is 12 residues. As DNA, the CDR3 is TGCAGCTCAGACGGCGGGGTGGAGACCCAGTACTTC. This gives the protein CSSDGGVETQYF.

Ten or more counts support this clonotype. The V call is TRBV2, the J call TRBJ2-7; D is unresolved. The CDR3 is 10 residues long. V shed 8 bases and J shed 9 bases, with 11 bases lying between them. The V gene's germline CDR1 is SNHLY and CDR2 FYNNEI. The CDR3 DNA is TGTGCCAGCGGAATAGTAGTGCAGTACGTC. This gives the protein CASGIVVQYV.

In nucleotides, the CDR3 is TGTGCCAGCGTATCGCAGGGGGGAGGCTCCTACGAGCAGTACGTC. Translated, it gives CASVSQGGGSYEQYV. The chain joins TRBV6-1 to TRBJ2-7, with D possibly TRBD1 on 7 matching bases. Germline V gene data show CDR1 as MNHNS and CDR2 as SASEGT. The CDR3 consists of 15 residues. V shed 8 bases and J shed 0 bases, with 17 bases lying between them.

This clonotype was seen repeatedly, ten times or more. The chain recombines TRBV10-3 with TRBJ2-1, with 7 nucleotides matching TRBD1. Germline V lookup: CDR1 ENHRY, CDR2 SYGVKD. Germline trimming cut 10 bases from V and 0 bases from J; bases unmatched to any gene: 9. This CDR3 is 15 amino acids long. CDR3 region: CATLRGRSSYNEQFF. DNA of the CDR3: TGTGCCACCCTAAGGGGGCGAAGCTCCTACAATGAGCAGTTCTTC.

This clonotype occurred a few times. V gene TRBV19 combines with J gene TRBJ1-5, with D perhaps matching TRBD1 (6 bases). Germline assignment: CDR1 LNHDA and CDR2 SQIVND (reference sequence). V was trimmed by 6 bases and J by 0 bases, leaving 12 bases between them. CDR3 size: 15 residues. The CDR3 region has the DNA TGTGCCAGTAGAATCGACAGGATTAGCAATCAGCCCCAGCATTTT. Translated, it gives CASRIDRISNQPQHF.

Concerning this clonotype itself: Since a much larger clone is just one base distant, this may be a read error. V usage is TRBV20-1 and J usage is TRBJ2-2; possible D gene TRBD2, 5 bases. Germline V gene lookup returns CDR1 DFQATT and CDR2 SNEGSKA (reference sequence). This CDR3 comprises 16 residues. The CDR3 loop reads CCARDGLGRESGELFF. CDR3 nucleotides: TGCTGTGCTAGAGATGGTTTGGGTCGGGAAAGCGGGGAGCTGTTTTTT.